The 23 T cell receptor beta chains below come from one sample, sequenced in a study of blood T cell repertoires in COVID-19. Some clones are missing from TCRdb's copy, which holds only in-frame ones; the method was immunoSEQ multiplex PCR. The sample shows 100,000 or so clones, less than 85% of them seen only once. The source material was peripheral blood. The receptors shown here come from a woman aged 70 to 79 with active or convalescent COVID-19.

The CDR3 spells CASSVTSLDNEQFF. In nucleotides, the CDR3 is TGTGCCAGCAGCGTAACTAGTCTAGACAATGAGCAGTTCTTC. V gene TRBV9 combines with J gene TRBJ2-1; possibly TRBD2 for D (5 bases). CDR3 length: 14 amino acids. Trimming left V 1 base short and J 5 bases short, with 10 bases between. CDR1 SGDLS and CDR2 YYNGEE come from the germline V gene.

The V call is TRBV6-5, the J call TRBJ1-4; no definite D call. Germline V CDR1 and CDR2: MNHEY, SVGAGI. Trimming cost V 5 bases and J 4 bases, with 11 bases left between them. The CDR3 totals 14 residues. Written as DNA, the CDR3 is TGTGCCAGCAGTCTCGGGGTTAATAATGAAAAACTGTTTTTT. Protein product: CASSLGVNNEKLFF.

The rearrangement joins TRBV12-3 or TRBV12-4 to TRBJ2-6, with D possibly TRBD1 on 6 matching bases. The CDR3 has 13 residues. V gave up 6 bases and J gave up 4 bases, with 7 bases separating them. CDR3 protein: CASRTGGANVLTF. The CDR3 DNA reads TGTGCCAGCAGGACAGGCGGGGCCAACGTCCTGACTTTC.

This sequence joins TRBV2 and TRBJ2-4; D unclear. V gave up 2 bases and J gave up 8 bases, with 10 bases separating them. Germline loops: CDR1 SNHLY, CDR2 FYNNEI. There are 13 residues in the CDR3. CDR3 sequence reads: CASSEIQLDIQYF. Written as DNA, the CDR3 is TGTGCCAGCAGTGAAATCCAGTTGGACATTCAGTACTTC.

The rearrangement joins TRBV19 to TRBJ2-2; D is unresolved. Trimming stripped 6 bases from V and 6 bases from J, with 8 bases between. The CDR3 is 12 residues long. In germline, CDR1 is LNHDA, CDR2 SQIVND (reference sequence). The CDR3 region is CASRPRAGELFF. The CDR3 DNA reads as TGTGCCAGTAGGCCCCGGGCCGGGGAGCTGTTTTTT.

This clone was seen a handful of times. V and J are TRBV6-5 and TRBJ2-5, with D perhaps matching TRBD2 (5 bases). This CDR3 has 14 residues. V was pared by 6 bases and J by 5 bases, with 16 bases between. CDR1 and CDR2 from the germline V gene are MNHEY and SVGAGI. CDR3: CASSRRGSGETQYF. CDR3 sequence (DNA): TGTGCCAGCAGCCGACGGGGTTCGGGGGAGACCCAGTACTTC.

The chain couples TRBV28 to TRBJ2-2; weak D call: TRBD1 (6 bases). V was trimmed by 6 bases and J by 8 bases, leaving 13 bases between them. CDR3 length: 13 residues. Germline CDR1 is MDHEN and CDR2 is SYDVKM. CDR3 in DNA: TGTGCCAGCAGGGGGGCTACGAGTGGGGAGCTGTTTTTT. It encodes CASRGATSGELFF.

The rearrangement uses TRBV28 and TRBJ2-7; 9 bases match TRBD2. J was trimmed by 6 bases and V by 2 bases; bases with no gene match: 11. The CDR3 totals 16 residues. Germline CDR1 reads MDHEN; CDR2 reads SYDVKM. The DNA of the CDR3 is TGTGCCAGCAGTTTAATCGGCGGCGGGAGGGGTCGCGAGCAGTACTTC. It translates to CASSLIGGGRGREQYF.

The V and J genes are TRBV7-2 and TRBJ2-1, with TRBD2 matching over 10 bases. This CDR3 contains 19 residues. CDR1 is SGHTA and CDR2 is FQGNSA in the germline V gene. V shed 4 bases, J shed 0 bases, and the junction held 12 bases outside the gene matches. CDR3 bases: TGTGCCAGCAGCTCGGGAGGACTAGCGGAACTAAGCTCCTACAATGAGCAGTTCTTC. Translating gives CASSSGGLAELSSYNEQFF.

The chain carries TRBV5-1 and TRBJ2-3, with TRBD2 identical over 9 bases. Germline V gene data show CDR1 as SGHRS and CDR2 as YFSETQ. With V trimmed by 4 bases and J by 6 bases, 12 bases remained unmatched. The CDR3 runs 16 residues. The chain's CDR3 is CASSPPGAGGADTQYF. The CDR3 region has the DNA TGCGCCAGCAGCCCCCCGGGGGCGGGGGGGGCGGATACGCAGTATTTT. Combining the CDR3 with reference TRBV5-1 and TRBJ2-3 gives the whole variable domain KAGVTQTPRYLIKTRGQQVTLSCSPISGHRSVSWYQQTPGQGLQFLFEYFSETQRNKGNFPGRFSGRQFSNSRSEMNVSTLELGDSALYLCASSPPGAGGADTQYFGPGTRLTVL.

The V call is TRBV24-1, the J call TRBJ2-3; 8 nucleotides align to TRBD2. Trimming took 5 bases from V and 3 from J; bases not matched to a gene: 12. CDR3 length equals 17 residues. CDR1 and CDR2 (germline): KGHDR, SFDVKD. The DNA for the CDR3 is TGTGCCACCAGTGGTCACCCCGGGACTAGGGGGACAGATACGCAGTATTTT. Protein product: CATSGHPGTRGTDTQYF.

The CDR3 DNA sequence: TGTGCCAGCAGAAGAGACAATGAGCAGTTCTTC. Its protein is CASRRDNEQFF. The chain joins TRBV2 to TRBJ2-1, with D hard to call. The germline V gene encodes CDR1 SNHLY and CDR2 FYNNEI. Trimming removed 6 bases from V and 5 bases from J, with 5 bases in between. The CDR3 is 11 residues long.

V usage is TRBV25-1 and J usage is TRBJ2-1; TRBD1 matches 9 bases. V was pared by 4 bases and J by 2 bases, with 9 bases of the junction left unmatched. This CDR3 has 17 amino acids. The germline V gene encodes CDR1 MGHDK and CDR2 SYGVNS. CDR3 sequence reads: CASSAAGTGLPYNEQFF. The DNA of the CDR3 is TGTGCCAGCAGTGCCGCCGGGACAGGGCTTCCCTACAATGAGCAGTTCTTC.

This sequence joins TRBV24-1 and TRBJ2-3, with D unclear. There are 14 residues in the CDR3. The germline CDR1 and CDR2 sequences are KGHDR and SFDVKD. Trimming took off 7 bases at V and 10 bases at J, with 20 bases between the two ends. CDR3 protein: CATSPWRGSPAQYF. CDR3 nucleotide sequence: TGTGCCACCAGCCCCTGGCGCGGATCCCCTGCGCAGTATTTT.

The rearrangement joins TRBV7-9 to TRBJ2-3; D is perhaps TRBD1 (6 bases). The germline gives CDR1 SEHNR, CDR2 FQNEAQ (reference sequence). V shed 1 base and J shed 0 bases, with 11 bases lying between them. This CDR3 region has 16 residues. In DNA, the CDR3 is TGTGCCAGCAGCTTAGGGACAGCCTCTAGCACAGATACGCAGTATTTT. The encoded protein is CASSLGTASSTDTQYF.

This clone was found a few times. This chain uses TRBV6-5 with TRBJ1-2, with D unresolved. The CDR3 loop spans 14 amino acids. Germline V gives CDR1 MNHEY, CDR2 SVGAGI. V was trimmed by 7 bases and J by 3 bases, leaving 15 bases between them. This chain's CDR3 is CASTYRVLDYGYTF. The CDR3 bases are TGTGCCAGCACCTACCGGGTTTTAGACTATGGCTACACCTTC.

The chain links TRBV7-9 to TRBJ1-3; the match to TRBD1 covers 8 bases. After removal of 5 bases from V and 0 bases from J, the junction contained 6 bases not matched to a gene. In germline, CDR1 is SEHNR, CDR2 FQNEAQ (reference sequence). The CDR3 extends over 16 amino acids. The CDR3 bases are TGTGCCAGCAGCGCATGGACAGGGCCCTCTGGAAACACCATATATTTT. It encodes CASSAWTGPSGNTIYF. Using reference TRBV7-9 and TRBJ1-3 for the parts outside the CDR3, the full variable domain is DTGVSQNPRHKITKRGQNVTFRCDPISEHNRLYWYRQTLGQGPEFLTYFQNEAQLEKSRLLSDRFSAERPKGSFSTLEIQRTEQGDSAMYLCASSAWTGPSGNTIYFGEGSWLTVV.

In its sample, this clone was seen once. CDR3 amino acids: CASSLLAGGLNEQFF. In DNA, the CDR3 is TGTGCCAGCAGCTTACTTGCGGGGGGACTCAATGAGCAGTTCTTC. The V and J genes are TRBV11-2 and TRBJ2-1; 8 bases are shared with TRBD2. The CDR3 runs 15 residues. The ends lost 2 bases at V and 6 bases at J; junction bases unmatched: 6. Germline loops: CDR1 SGHAT, CDR2 FQNNGV.

The CDR3 sequence: CASGLTRQTSGRSYEQYF. The CDR3 DNA sequence: TGTGCTAGTGGTTTGACCCGACAGACTAGCGGGAGGTCCTACGAGCAGTACTTC. V is TRBV12-5 and J is TRBJ2-7; TRBD2 aligns across 13 bases. Germline assignment: CDR1 LGHNT and CDR2 FRNRAP. This CDR3 comprises 18 residues. V lost 2 bases to trimming and J lost 1 base; unmatched junction nucleotides: 8.

V is TRBV7-9 and J is TRBJ2-1; perhaps TRBD2 as D (5 bases). The ends were cut back, 5 bases at V and 9 bases at J, with 17 bases in the middle. Germline lookup yields CDR1 SEHNR and CDR2 FQNEAQ (reference sequence). CDR3 length equals 14 residues. As DNA, the CDR3 is TGTGCCAGCAGCCTCGACCACTTCGCGGGTGAGCAGTTCTTC. Translating it yields CASSLDHFAGEQFF.

V is TRBV19 and J is TRBJ1-6; TRBD1 might be the D (6 bases). Per germline, CDR1 LNHDA and CDR2 SQIVND (reference sequence). This CDR3 is built from 13 residues. The ends were cut back, 7 bases at V and 7 bases at J, with 11 bases in the middle. The CDR3 bases are TGTGCCAGTAAAGACAGGCAGAATTCACCCCTCCACTTT. This translates into CASKDRQNSPLHF.

V and J are TRBV7-9 and TRBJ1-2; D is possibly TRBD1 (5 bases). The germline V gene encodes CDR1 SEHNR and CDR2 FQNEAQ (reference sequence). The CDR3 is 16 amino acids. Trimming stripped 5 bases from V and 8 bases from J, with 24 bases between. CDR3 in amino acids: CASSPGGGSDTRGYTF. CDR3 bases: TGTGCCAGCAGCCCAGGCGGGGGTTCCGACACCAGAGGCTACACCTTC.

As regards this clone: Within the sample, other DNA sequences also encode this same CDR3. The chain couples TRBV7-2 to TRBJ2-2; no clear D. Germline V gives CDR1 SGHTA, CDR2 FQGNSA. Trimming removed 5 bases from V and 3 bases from J, with 4 bases in between. The CDR3 is made up of 12 amino acids. The CDR3 DNA is TGTGCCAGCAGCCCATACACCGGGGAGCTGTTTTTT. Its translation is CASSPYTGELFF. Together with reference TRBV7-2 and TRBJ2-2, the CDR3 gives the full variable domain: GAGVSQSPSNKVTEKGKDVELRCDPISGHTALYWYRQSLGQGLEFLIYFQGNSAPDKSGLPSDRFSAERTGGSVSTLTIQRTQQEDSAVYLCASSPYTGELFFGEGSRLTVL.